One sample yielded the 14 T cell receptor beta chains listed below, sequenced in a study of T-cell memory formation after mild COVID-19 (dated by TCRdb to about 2021). To prepare the library, 5' RACE was applied. The sample was run on an Illumina NovaSeq 6000. In-frame beta chains were kept once TCRdb had trimmed the public reads at Q25 with fastp and called clones with MiXCR. Merged by CDR3 protein, the rows form single entries marked with the most common genes and DNA. For this sample the table gives 190,000 or so distinct CDR3 sequences, of which 27% were detected only once. The ten largest make up about an eighth of the sample. Sequencing input: PBMCs or a T cell subset sorted from them (not recorded which). The receptors stem from an adult woman who had mild COVID-19 (a few samples of this study predate the infection). The sample titles of this study are shuffled in the database, so cell type and time point are left out; the donor was told from shared clones.

This chain joins TRBV7-2 and TRBJ1-2; 8 bases are shared with TRBD1. The CDR3 sequence is 16 residues long. The junction had 6 bases not matched to a gene; V was cut back by 0 bases and J by 3 bases. Germline CDR1 SGHTA, CDR2 FQGNSA. The CDR3 DNA reads TGTGCCAGCAGCTTAGCGGCCCCGACAGGGGACTATGGCTACACCTTC. This sequence encodes CASSLAAPTGDYGYTF.

The CDR3 nucleotides read TGTGCCAGTAGTACCCAACTAGCGGGAGATCATAACGAGCAGTACTTC. Protein sequence: CASSTQLAGDHNEQYF. The genes are TRBV19 and TRBJ2-7; 11 positions match TRBD2. This CDR3 is 16 amino acids long. With 4 bases clipped from V and 5 bases from J, the junction kept 10 bases outside the gene matches. Germline loops: CDR1 LNHDA, CDR2 SQIVND (reference sequence).

This clonotype has only a few counts. The genes are TRBV5-1 and TRBJ2-3; 8 nucleotides line up with TRBD2. Germline assignment: CDR1 SGHRS and CDR2 YFSETQ. There are 15 residues in the CDR3. After removal of 3 bases from V and 1 base from J, the junction contained 4 bases not matched to a gene. CDR3: CASSSGTRRTDTQYF. CDR3 sequence (DNA): TGCGCCAGCAGCTCCGGGACTAGACGCACAGATACGCAGTATTTT.

The chain links TRBV6-2 or TRBV6-3 to TRBJ2-7; D assignment may be TRBD1 or TRBD2 (5 bases each). The germline V and J ends were trimmed by 2 bases and 5 bases, with 22 bases remaining between them. The CDR3 spans 17 residues. The germline gives CDR1 MNHEY, CDR2 SVGEGT. The CDR3 DNA reads as TGTGCCAGCAGTTACGGTTTCGGGGACCTCTTACAGGACGAGCAGTACTTC. Translating it yields CASSYGFGDLLQDEQYF.

This clonotype was observed a few times. The chain joins TRBV19 to TRBJ2-7; 9 bases are a match to TRBD1. V was pared by 3 bases and J by 5 bases, with 8 bases of the junction left unmatched. Germline-derived CDR1 and CDR2 are LNHDA and SQIVND (reference sequence). This CDR3 has 15 residues. Written as DNA, the CDR3 is TGTGCCAGTAGTATTCTTGGGACAGGGAACCACGAGCAGTACTTC. This translates into CASSILGTGNHEQYF.

This clonotype was observed a handful of times. The rearrangement joins TRBV7-8 to TRBJ1-5; D is ambiguous. Trimming cost V 5 bases and J 7 bases, with 12 bases left between them. Germline CDR1 is SGHVS and CDR2 is FQNEAQ. CDR3 length equals 13 residues. This chain's CDR3 is CASSPLLSQPQHF. CDR3 in DNA: TGTGCCAGCAGCCCCCTCCTTTCACAGCCCCAGCATTTT.

This sequence joins TRBV5-1 and TRBJ2-1, with no clear D. Trimming pared 0 bases from V and 5 bases from J, leaving 9 bases between. The CDR3 spans 14 residues. Germline loops: CDR1 SGHRS, CDR2 YFSETQ. The CDR3 bases are TGCGCCAGCAGCTTGGCTTGGGGTAACAATGAGCAGTTCTTC. It encodes CASSLAWGNNEQFF.

This rearrangement joins TRBV12-3 or TRBV12-4 to TRBJ1-6; TRBD1 matches 7 bases. Unmatched junction bases numbered 16, after V lost 2 bases and J lost 6 bases. This CDR3 contains 19 residues. The CDR3 loop reads CASSLTRDRAGGGNSPLHF. The DNA of the CDR3 is TGTGCCAGCAGTTTAACTCGTGACAGGGCGGGGGGTGGTAATTCACCCCTCCACTTT.

The sample holds a few counts of this clonotype. V usage is TRBV20-1 and J usage is TRBJ2-1; 7 nucleotides align to TRBD2. V gave up 7 bases and J gave up 3 bases; unmatched junction bases: 9. The length of the CDR3 is 14 residues. CDR1 is DFQATT, CDR2 SNEGSKA, per germline (reference sequence). The CDR3 reads CSVPWGGSYNEQFF. DNA for the CDR3: TGCAGTGTCCCGTGGGGCGGGAGCTACAATGAGCAGTTCTTC.

The V gene is TRBV19, the J gene TRBJ2-3; 8 positions agree with TRBD2. The V segment lost 2 bases and the J segment 0 bases; nucleotides outside the gene matches: 10. CDR1 is LNHDA and CDR2 is SQIVND in the germline V gene (reference sequence). This CDR3 is built from 18 residues. The CDR3 region is CASSIRAGGYASTDTQYF. CDR3 bases: TGTGCCAGTAGTATACGGGCGGGGGGCTACGCTAGCACAGATACGCAGTATTTT.

DNA for the CDR3: TGTGCCAGCAGCCCGCAGACAGATTTAGAGCAGTACTTC. Encoded protein: CASSPQTDLEQYF. This chain links TRBV11-3 with TRBJ2-7, with D tentatively TRBD1 (5 bases). Germline V lookup: CDR1 SGHNT, CDR2 YENEEA. CDR3 length: 13 amino acids. The V gene lost 5 bases and the J gene lost 7 bases, with 15 bases spanning the gap.

The rearrangement uses TRBV6-5 and TRBJ2-7; TRBD2 is a possible D gene (7 bases). CDR1 and CDR2 (germline): MNHEY, SVGAGI. With 3 bases removed from V and 5 bases from J, the gap between germline ends came to 14 bases. CDR3 length: 14 residues. In DNA, the CDR3 is TGTGCCAGCAGTTATTTGGGGGGGGCTAACGAGCAGTACTTC. Translation gives CASSYLGGANEQYF.

This clonotype was counted many times. V is TRBV10-3 and J is TRBJ1-1, with 9 nucleotides matching TRBD1. CDR1 and CDR2 from the germline V gene are ENHRY and SYGVKD. J lost 2 bases, V lost 7 bases, and 5 bases had no gene match. There are 14 residues in the CDR3. The CDR3 spells CAITRDRDNTEAFF. The CDR3 region has the DNA TGTGCCATCACCCGGGACAGGGATAACACTGAAGCTTTCTTT.

The rearrangement joins TRBV9 to TRBJ1-3; D is unclear. Germline CDR1 reads SGDLS; CDR2 reads YYNGEE. The CDR3 totals 15 residues. V was cut by 2 bases and J by 0 bases, with 9 bases left in between. CDR3 loop: CASSVGGFSGNTIYF. CDR3 nucleotides: TGTGCCAGCAGCGTTGGAGGATTCTCTGGAAACACCATATATTTT.